The 30 T cell receptor beta chains below were found in one sample sequenced in a study of blood T cell repertoires in COVID-19. Produced via immunoSEQ multiplex PCR; TCRdb's table is partial and in-frame only. The sample consists of over 250,000 clones, approximately 86% of them appearing once. Sequenced sample: PBMCs or T cells enriched from blood (not recorded which). Receptors originate from a young woman who had recovered from COVID-19.

In its sample, this clone was seen once. The chain links TRBV15 to TRBJ2-3; D is ambiguous. This CDR3 has 15 amino acids. Germline V gene data show CDR1 as LNHNV and CDR2 as YYDKDF (reference sequence). Trimming left V 4 bases short and J 0 bases short, with 11 bases between. Written as DNA, the CDR3 is TGTGCCACCAGCACCAGCGCCATGAGCACAGATACGCAGTATTTT. Its protein is CATSTSAMSTDTQYF. The full variable domain, completed using reference TRBV15 and TRBJ2-3, is DAMVIQNPRYQVTQFGKPVTLSCSQTLNHNVMYWYQQKSSQAPKLLFHYYDKDFNNEADTPDNFQSRRPNTSFCFLDIRSPGLGDTAMYLCATSTSAMSTDTQYFGPGTRLTVL.

This clone was picked up a small number of times. CDR3 sequence: CASSPRQGSDTEAFF. The CDR3, as DNA: TGTGCCAGCTCACCCAGACAGGGTAGCGACACTGAAGCTTTCTTT. This sequence joins TRBV18 and TRBJ1-1, with TRBD1 identical over 7 bases. Trimming cost V 3 bases and J 3 bases; bases outside gene matches: 7. Looked up from germline, CDR1 is KGHSH and CDR2 is LQKENI. The CDR3 length is 15 residues.

The gene calls are TRBV7-9 and TRBJ2-7; D is undetermined. The germline gives CDR1 SEHNR, CDR2 FQNEAQ (reference sequence). This CDR3 has 14 residues. Trimming took 2 bases from V and 2 from J, leaving 10 bases between them. The CDR3 loop is CASSLLSGPYEQYF. The CDR3 DNA is TGTGCCAGCAGCTTACTCTCCGGTCCCTACGAGCAGTACTTC.

V is TRBV24-1 and J is TRBJ2-2; 10 bases map to TRBD2. Per germline, CDR1 KGHDR and CDR2 SFDVKD. The CDR3 sequence is 15 residues long. J gave up 7 bases and V 4 bases, and 5 bases lay outside the gene matches. In nucleotides, the CDR3 is TGTGCCACCAGTGAAGCGGGAGGGCCAAACGGGGAGCTGTTTTTT. The encoded protein is CATSEAGGPNGELFF.

This chain connects TRBV9 to TRBJ2-1; D might be TRBD2 (5 bases). Germline CDR1 SGDLS, CDR2 YYNGEE. V gave up 0 bases and J gave up 7 bases, with 14 bases separating them. This CDR3 has 15 residues. The CDR3 DNA sequence: TGTGCCAGCAGCGTAGGAGGGAGTAGCAGAAATGAGCAGTTCTTC. Residues: CASSVGGSSRNEQFF.

DNA for the CDR3: TGTGCCAGCTCACCAGGCGGGTTCATGAACACTGAAGCTTTCTTT. This gives the protein CASSPGGFMNTEAFF. The chain links TRBV18 to TRBJ1-1; no reliable D call. The V gene's germline CDR1 is KGHSH and CDR2 LQKENI. Between the trimmed V and J ends, which lost 2 bases and 0 bases, there was a span of 10 bases. This CDR3 region has 15 residues. Drawing the rest from reference TRBV18 and TRBJ1-1, the complete variable domain is NAGVMQNPRHLVRRRGQEARLRCSPMKGHSHVYWYRQLPEEGLKFMVYLQKENIIDESGMPKERFSAEFPKEGPSILRIQQVVRGDSAAYFCASSPGGFMNTEAFFGQGTRLTVV.

The chain employs TRBV28 and TRBJ2-1, with TRBD1 identical over 9 bases. This CDR3 contains 17 residues. CDR1 is MDHEN, CDR2 SYDVKM, per germline. Trimming at V came to 1 base and at J to 1 base, leaving 5 bases not matched to a gene. The CDR3 coding sequence is TGTGCCAGCAGTTTATTCTGGACAGGGGAGTCCTACAATGAGCAGTTCTTC. Amino acid sequence: CASSLFWTGESYNEQFF.

The chain has TRBV6-2 or TRBV6-3 and TRBJ1-1, with D hard to call. Germline V gene sequence: CDR1 MNHEY, CDR2 SVGEGT. With 4 bases removed from V and 0 bases from J, the gap between germline ends came to 12 bases. CDR3 length: 15 amino acids. CDR3 region: CASSSRLYVNTEAFF. For the CDR3, the DNA is TGTGCCAGCAGTTCACGCCTCTATGTGAACACTGAAGCTTTCTTT.

The chain joins TRBV5-1 to TRBJ1-1; D remains unclear. The ends were cut back, 0 bases at V and 2 bases at J, with 17 bases in the middle. The germline V gene has CDR1 SGHRS and CDR2 YFSETQ. This CDR3 has 17 amino acids. The CDR3 spells CASSLGPKLAVNTEAFF. In DNA form, the CDR3 reads TGCGCCAGCAGCTTGGGACCGAAACTCGCGGTAAACACTGAAGCTTTCTTT.

The V gene is TRBV6-6, the J gene TRBJ1-5; D not resolved. Germline assignment: CDR1 MNHNY and CDR2 SVGAGI (reference sequence). V lost 0 bases and J lost 3, with 12 bases in between. The CDR3 consists of 16 residues. CDR3 in amino acids: CASSYSALKDNQPQHF. Written as DNA, the CDR3 is TGTGCCAGCAGTTACTCGGCACTAAAGGACAATCAGCCCCAGCATTTT.

J is TRBJ1-3 and V is TRBV7-2; tentative D call: TRBD1 (6 bases). Trimming removed 3 bases from V and 0 bases from J, with 12 bases in between. Germline V gene lookup returns CDR1 SGHTA and CDR2 FQGNSA. The CDR3 is 16 amino acids. The DNA for the CDR3 is TGTGCCAGCAGCTTGGGGGCGAGGAACTCTGGAAACACCATATATTTT. Its translation is CASSLGARNSGNTIYF.

The chain recombines TRBV20-1 with TRBJ2-7; D perhaps matches TRBD1 (6 bases). The CDR3 sequence is 11 residues long. Germline V gene data show CDR1 as DFQATT and CDR2 as SNEGSKA (reference sequence). The CDR3, as DNA: TGCAGGGGCTCGACAGGTTACGAGCAGTACTTC. Protein: CRGSTGYEQYF.

The chain couples TRBV7-2 to TRBJ1-2, with D unresolved. V was cut by 1 base and J by 4 bases, with 10 bases left in between. The CDR3 covers 14 residues. Germline V gives CDR1 SGHTA, CDR2 FQGNSA. The CDR3 DNA is TGTGCCAGCAGCTTAGGGCGGATCAGCTATGGCTACACCTTC. Its protein product is CASSLGRISYGYTF. Looking up the rest from reference TRBV7-2 and TRBJ1-2 gives the full variable domain: GAGVSQSPSNKVTEKGKDVELRCDPISGHTALYWYRQSLGQGLEFLIYFQGNSAPDKSGLPSDRFSAERTGGSVSTLTIQRTQQEDSAVYLCASSLGRISYGYTFGSGTRLTVV.

The chain joins TRBV10-1 to TRBJ1-1, with a weak D call TRBD1 (5 bases). V shed 0 bases and J shed 1 base, with 9 bases lying between them. Germline V gene sequence: CDR1 WNHNN, CDR2 SYGVQD (reference sequence). CDR3 length: 15 residues. The CDR3 loop reads CASSESQAPNTEAFF. The CDR3 DNA follows: TGCGCCAGCAGTGAGTCACAGGCACCGAACACTGAAGCTTTCTTT.

The chain carries TRBV19 and TRBJ1-5, with D perhaps TRBD1 (6 bases). Germline V lookup: CDR1 LNHDA, CDR2 SQIVND (reference sequence). Trimming removed 6 bases from V and 4 bases from J, with 19 bases in between. The CDR3 covers 16 residues. Written as DNA, the CDR3 is TGTGCCAGTAGCCGCCTCGCGGGGGCGGTAAATCAGCCCCAGCATTTT. It translates to CASSRLAGAVNQPQHF.

The V gene is TRBV11-3, the J gene TRBJ1-5; 7 positions agree with TRBD1. Germline CDR1 SGHNT, CDR2 YENEEA. This CDR3 is 18 amino acids long. J was trimmed by 7 bases and V by 1 base; bases with no gene match: 16. The CDR3 bases are TGTGCCAGCAGCTTAGTGAGAGGGGGCCGCGCCCAAGAGCAGCCCCAGCATTTT. Amino acid sequence: CASSLVRGGRAQEQPQHF.

The chain couples TRBV12-5 to TRBJ2-1; 11 bases align to TRBD2. V lost 7 bases, J lost 4 bases, and 6 bases stayed unmatched. This CDR3 has 15 residues. The germline CDR1 and CDR2 sequences are LGHNT and FRNRAP. The CDR3 reads CASAEGTSGYNEQFF. CDR3 bases: TGTGCTAGTGCGGAGGGGACTAGCGGTTACAATGAGCAGTTCTTC.

The chain links TRBV6-2 or TRBV6-3 to TRBJ1-5; no firm D call. Germline CDR1 is MNHEY and CDR2 is SVGEGT. The V gene lost 1 base and the J gene lost 5 bases, with 9 bases spanning the gap. This CDR3 has 14 residues. CDR3 bases: TGTGCCAGCAGTTACTATCCAGATTATCAGCCCCAGCATTTT. It is translated as CASSYYPDYQPQHF.

The V and J genes are TRBV6-6 and TRBJ2-1, with TRBD2 as a possible D gene (6 bases). The germline gives CDR1 MNHNY, CDR2 SVGAGI (reference sequence). The V end lost 4 bases, the J end lost 9 bases, and 10 bases lay between the germline ends. CDR3 length equals 12 residues. CDR3 DNA sequence: TGTGCCAGCAGTTCGGACTATGGTGAGCAGTTCTTC. Translating gives CASSSDYGEQFF.

V and J are TRBV19 and TRBJ2-1, with D possibly TRBD2 on 6 matching bases. The ends were cut back, 3 bases at V and 6 bases at J, with 12 bases in the middle. CDR3 length: 14 amino acids. Germline CDR1 reads LNHDA; CDR2 reads SQIVND (reference sequence). Here the CDR3 DNA reads TGTGCCAGTAGTATTATAGGGGACTCCAATGAGCAGTTCTTC. Encoded protein: CASSIIGDSNEQFF.

The J gene is TRBJ2-4, the V gene TRBV21-1; TRBD2, as called in the table, went unchecked against the DNA. TRBV21-1 is a known pseudogene. CDR3 length: 16 residues. The CDR3 region has the DNA TGTGCCAGCAGCAAAGGGGAGGTCCAGTCCCAAAACATTCAGTACTTC. It specifies CASSKGEVQSQNIQYF.

This sequence joins TRBV5-4 and TRBJ1-2; maybe TRBD1 (5 bases). The CDR3 runs 12 residues. In germline, CDR1 is SGHNT, CDR2 YYREEE (reference sequence). Trimming shortened V by 5 bases and J by 4 bases, and 9 bases separated the two germline ends. The CDR3 region has the DNA TGTGCCAGCAGTGACAGATCCTATGGCTACACCTTC. Translation gives CASSDRSYGYTF.

V gene TRBV7-9 combines with J gene TRBJ1-1; D is ambiguous. CDR3 size: 13 residues. Deletions cut 7 bases from V and 0 bases from J, with 9 bases between. The V gene's germline CDR1 is SEHNR and CDR2 FQNEAQ (reference sequence). CDR3 sequence: CASTNRVNTEAFF. Written as DNA, the CDR3 is TGTGCCAGCACAAACCGGGTGAACACTGAAGCTTTCTTT.

The V call is TRBV30, the J call TRBJ1-2; 7 bases map to TRBD1. With V trimmed by 0 bases and J by 8 bases, 9 bases remained unmatched. Germline-derived CDR1 and CDR2 are GTSNPN and SVGIG (reference sequence). The CDR3 extends over 14 amino acids. The CDR3 is CAWSVNRGTGGYTF. Here the CDR3 DNA reads TGTGCCTGGAGTGTAAACAGGGGAACCGGGGGCTACACCTTC.

This chain links TRBV6-5 with TRBJ1-6; 7 bases map to TRBD1. V lost 5 bases and J lost 8; bases outside the gene matches: 6. Germline V CDR1 and CDR2: MNHEY, SVGAGI. The CDR3 is 14 amino acids. The chain's CDR3 is CASSPRQGYSPLHF. CDR3 bases: TGTGCCAGCAGTCCACGACAGGGTTATTCACCCCTCCACTTT.

Only a few counts were recorded for this clone. The chain combines TRBV20-1 with TRBJ1-5; 7 nucleotides match TRBD1. The CDR3 runs to 13 residues. Germline CDR1 reads DFQATT; CDR2 reads SNEGSKA (reference sequence). V shed 3 bases, J shed 7 bases, and the junction held 6 bases outside the gene matches. CDR3 sequence: CSASQGEDQPQHF. The CDR3 bases are TGCAGTGCTAGTCAGGGGGAGGACCAGCCCCAGCATTTT.

This chain links TRBV24-1 with TRBJ2-3, with D hard to call. CDR3 length: 16 residues. Deletions cut 3 bases from V and 1 base from J, with 13 bases between. Germline V gives CDR1 KGHDR, CDR2 SFDVKD. The CDR3 reads CATSDPSRSGTDTQYF. The CDR3 bases are TGTGCCACCAGTGATCCCTCCAGGTCTGGCACAGATACGCAGTATTTT.

This chain connects TRBV10-3 to TRBJ2-1; 7 bases match TRBD1. Germline CDR1 is ENHRY and CDR2 is SYGVKD. Trimming took 6 bases from V and 7 from J; bases not matched to a gene: 6. This CDR3 has 13 residues. CDR3 loop: CAIRTGSLNEQFF. In nucleotides, the CDR3 is TGTGCCATCAGGACAGGGTCCTTGAATGAGCAGTTCTTC.

This clone was observed at least ten times. V usage is TRBV11-2 and J usage is TRBJ2-1, with a tentative D call TRBD2 (5 bases). V lost 5 bases to trimming and J lost 3 bases, with 26 bases between them. Germline CDR1 is SGHAT and CDR2 is FQNNGV. This CDR3 is 19 amino acids long. The CDR3 DNA follows: TGTGCCAGCAGCGGTGACTACGCTGATTGGTCAGGTTTCTACAATGAGCAGTTCTTC. It is translated as CASSGDYADWSGFYNEQFF.

V is TRBV2 and J is TRBJ2-7; D not resolved. Per the germline V gene, CDR1 is SNHLY and CDR2 is FYNNEI. This CDR3 contains 15 residues. Trimming stripped 3 bases from V and 0 bases from J, with 12 bases between. The CDR3: CASSDGLSYSYEQYF. Here the CDR3 DNA reads TGTGCCAGCAGTGATGGTCTATCCTACTCCTACGAGCAGTACTTC.